This TCR beta chain was observed in a study of blood T cell repertoires in COVID-19. Seattle-derived patients entered the study during active infection and were followed longitudinally. In the authors' methods: Estimates of nucleated cell counts were drawn from the amplification of reference gene primers. The table came from immunoSEQ multiplex PCR; TCRdb's copy has only in-frame clones and leaves some out. Clonal size and the V and J genes are those of that table, whereas D and trimming came from the DNA. The repertoire consists of 330,000 or so clones, with more than 70% occurring once and the leading ten covering 3.9%. The germline V and J ends were trimmed by 6 bases and 1 base, with 10 bases remaining between them. The CDR3 runs 13 residues. Per germline, CDR1 SGHRS and CDR2 YFSETQ.

The sequence was obtained from a woman aged 60-75 years with COVID-19, enrolled during active disease. The specimen sequenced was peripheral blood. The chain carries TRBV5-1 and TRBJ1-1; perhaps TRBD1 as D (6 bases). This CDR3 reads CASTRQENTEAFF. Here the CDR3 DNA reads TGCGCCAGCACCCGACAGGAGAACACTGAAGCTTTCTTT.